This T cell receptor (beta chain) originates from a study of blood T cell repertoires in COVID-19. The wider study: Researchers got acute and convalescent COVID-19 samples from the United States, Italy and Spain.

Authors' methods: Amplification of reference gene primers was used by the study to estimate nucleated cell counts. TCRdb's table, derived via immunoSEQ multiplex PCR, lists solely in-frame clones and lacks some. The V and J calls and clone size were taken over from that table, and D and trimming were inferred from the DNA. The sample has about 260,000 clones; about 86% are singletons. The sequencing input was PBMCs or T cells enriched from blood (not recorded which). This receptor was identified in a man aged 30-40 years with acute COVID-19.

CDR3 loop: CASRNLGQKNSPLHF. DNA of the CDR3: TGTGCCAGCAGAAATCTTGGACAGAAAAATTCACCCCTCCACTTT. The chain recombines TRBV27 with TRBJ1-6; a possible D gene is TRBD1 (6 bases). Germline V gene sequence: CDR1 MNHEY, CDR2 SMNVEV (reference sequence). The CDR3 is 15 residues long. V was pared by 6 bases and J by 7 bases, with 16 bases between.